These T cell receptor beta chains were read from a single sample in a study of shared clonotypes between healthy human individuals. The method was immunoSEQ multiplex PCR; TCRdb's version includes in-frame clones alone and lacks a portion of them. Found here are some 500,000 clones, 95% to 97% of them singletons; the top ten hold approximately 0.062%. Sequencing input: naive CD4+ T cells sorted from blood. The receptors shown here come from a woman aged 25 to 39 in good health. Each CDR3 is given with its conserved first and last residue. The D gene is left open where the match is weak. A row's size may be missing; if present it is once, few, many or a size class.

size: .; V: TRBV28; D: .; J: TRBJ2-3; CDR3: CASIALRGRSTDTQYF; DNA: TGTGCCAGCATCGCCCTCCGGGGTAGGTCCACAGATACGCAGTATTTT
size: .; V: TRBV7-9; D: TRBD1; J: TRBJ1-2; CDR3: CASSLDRIYGYTF; DNA: TGTGCCAGCAGCTTGGACAGGATCTATGGCTACACCTTC
size: .; V: TRBV5-1; D: .; J: TRBJ2-2; CDR3: CASSLGQNTGELFF; DNA: TGCGCCAGCAGCTTGGGACAGAACACCGGGGAGCTGTTTTTT
size: .; V: TRBV19; D: .; J: TRBJ2-7; CDR3: CASSIGAAGEYEQYF; DNA: TGTGCCAGTAGTATAGGGGCGGCGGGTGAGTACGAGCAGTACTTC
size: .; V: TRBV5-1; D: TRBD1; J: TRBJ1-3; CDR3: CASSVGQAGNTIYF; DNA: TGCGCCAGCAGCGTAGGACAGGCTGGAAACACCATATATTTT
size: once; V: TRBV2; D: .; J: TRBJ2-1; CDR3: CASSASGTNNEQFF; DNA: TGTGCCAGCAGCGCCTCGGGTACCAACAATGAGCAGTTCTTC
size: .; V: TRBV30; D: .; J: TRBJ1-5; CDR3: CAWSVRGQPQHF; DNA: TGTGCCTGGAGTGTAAGAGGTCAGCCCCAGCATTTT
size: .; V: TRBV29-1; D: .; J: TRBJ1-1; CDR3: CSVERGLAIEAFF; DNA: TGCAGCGTGGAAAGGGGACTTGCTATTGAAGCTTTCTTT
size: .; V: TRBV6-1; D: .; J: TRBJ2-7; CDR3: CASSEDGGVFAGEQYF; DNA: TGTGCCAGCAGTGAAGACGGCGGGGTTTTCGCGGGGGAGCAGTACTTC
size: .; V: TRBV5-5; D: TRBD1; J: TRBJ1-2; CDR3: CASSLDAGTANYGYTF; DNA: TGTGCCAGCAGCTTGGACGCCGGGACAGCAAACTATGGCTACACCTTC
size: .; V: TRBV5-1; D: .; J: TRBJ2-7; CDR3: CASSTDTGLYEQYF; DNA: TGCGCCAGCAGCACGGACACAGGTCTATACGAGCAGTACTTC
size: once; V: TRBV19; D: TRBD1; J: TRBJ1-2; CDR3: CASSISEEWGQDFGYTF; DNA: TGTGCCAGTAGTATATCTGAGGAGTGGGGACAGGACTTTGGCTACACCTTC
size: .; V: TRBV28; D: TRBD1; J: TRBJ1-1; CDR3: CASSSPGQGIMERVNTEAFF; DNA: TGTGCCAGCAGTTCACCGGGACAGGGCATAATGGAGAGGGTCAACACTGAAGCTTTCTTT
size: .; V: TRBV6-6; D: .; J: TRBJ2-2; CDR3: CASSLTGTKGIGELFF; DNA: TGTGCCAGCAGTTTGACTGGGACAAAGGGGATCGGGGAGCTGTTTTTT
size: .; V: TRBV4-2; D: .; J: TRBJ2-1; CDR3: CASSQDQRNEQFF; DNA: TGTGCCAGCAGCCAAGACCAGCGGAATGAGCAGTTCTTC
size: .; V: TRBV19; D: .; J: TRBJ1-4; CDR3: CASSINGATNEKLFF; DNA: TGTGCCAGTAGTATTAATGGAGCAACTAATGAAAAACTGTTTTTT
size: .; V: TRBV6-6; D: TRBD1; J: TRBJ1-1; CDR3: CASTPGQGANTEAFF; DNA: TGTGCCAGCACCCCGGGACAGGGTGCAAACACTGAAGCTTTCTTT
size: once; V: TRBV28; D: .; J: TRBJ1-5; CDR3: CASSVGNNQPQHF; DNA: TGTGCCAGCAGTGTGGGGAATAATCAGCCCCAGCATTTT
size: once; V: TRBV6-1; D: TRBD1; J: TRBJ1-2; CDR3: CASSEKADRVAYGYTF; DNA: TGTGCCAGCAGTGAAAAGGCGGACAGGGTAGCCTATGGCTACACCTTC
size: .; V: TRBV27; D: .; J: TRBJ2-2; CDR3: CASRGVKGSGELFF; DNA: TGTGCCAGCAGGGGGGTAAAGGGTTCCGGGGAGCTGTTTTTT
size: .; V: TRBV9; D: .; J: TRBJ1-1; CDR3: CASSARVFEEAFF; DNA: TGTGCCAGCAGCGCTAGGGTATTCGAGGAAGCTTTCTTT
size: .; V: TRBV10-3; D: TRBD1; J: TRBJ1-2; CDR3: CAISEKQGEYGYTF; DNA: TGTGCCATCAGTGAGAAACAGGGGGAATATGGCTACACCTTC
size: .; V: TRBV5-4; D: .; J: TRBJ2-2; CDR3: CASSWAGATGELFF; DNA: TGTGCCAGCAGCTGGGCAGGAGCCACCGGGGAGCTGTTTTTT
size: .; V: TRBV5-6; D: .; J: TRBJ2-3; CDR3: CASSKGLFADTQYF; DNA: TGTGCCAGCAGCAAGGGGTTATTCGCAGATACGCAGTATTTT
size: .; V: TRBV28; D: .; J: TRBJ1-5; CDR3: CASNAGQPQHF; DNA: TGTGCCAGCAACGCAGGTCAGCCCCAGCATTTT
size: once; V: TRBV5-1; D: TRBD1; J: TRBJ1-4; CDR3: CASSLAATGTEKLFF; DNA: TGCGCCAGCAGCTTGGCCGCGACAGGGACTGAAAAACTGTTTTTT
size: .; V: TRBV18; D: .; J: TRBJ2-7; CDR3: CASSPSHTSYEQYF; DNA: TGTGCCAGCTCTCCCAGCCACACCTCCTACGAGCAGTACTTC
size: .; V: TRBV28; D: .; J: TRBJ2-7; CDR3: CASSLHGSYYEQYF; DNA: TGTGCCAGCAGTTTACACGGCTCGTACTACGAGCAGTACTTC
size: .; V: TRBV6-1; D: .; J: TRBJ1-3; CDR3: CASSEAHKHTIYF; DNA: TGTGCCAGCAGTGAAGCCCATAAACACACCATATATTTT
size: .; V: TRBV7-9; D: .; J: TRBJ2-3; CDR3: CASSRTGRGQDTQYF; DNA: TGTGCCAGCAGCCGGACAGGGAGGGGGCAAGATACGCAGTATTTT
size: .; V: TRBV7-9; D: .; J: TRBJ1-2; CDR3: CASSPGLFGGYTF; DNA: TGTGCCAGCAGCCCGGGACTATTTGGCGGCTACACCTTC
size: .; V: TRBV28; D: TRBD2; J: TRBJ2-3; CDR3: CASSLRVGTRVDTQYF; DNA: TGTGCCAGCAGTTTGAGGGTTGGGACTAGGGTCGATACGCAGTATTTT
size: few; V: TRBV7-9; D: TRBD1; J: TRBJ2-7; CDR3: CASSSTTGARYEQYF; DNA: TGTGCCAGCAGCTCGACGACAGGGGCTCGCTACGAGCAGTACTTC
size: .; V: TRBV18; D: .; J: TRBJ1-5; CDR3: CASSPDSVHQPQHF; DNA: TGTGCCAGCTCACCAGATTCGGTCCATCAGCCCCAGCATTTT
size: once; V: TRBV18; D: TRBD1; J: TRBJ1-3; CDR3: CASSPPGQGPSGNTIYF; DNA: TGTGCCAGCTCACCACCGGGACAGGGACCCTCTGGAAACACCATATATTTT
size: .; V: TRBV5-1; D: TRBD1; J: TRBJ1-2; CDR3: CASSRGQDYGYTF; DNA: TGCGCCAGCAGCCGAGGACAGGACTATGGCTACACCTTC
size: .; V: TRBV18; D: TRBD2; J: TRBJ2-7; CDR3: CASSPGTSGTYEQYF; DNA: TGTGCCAGCTCACCCGGGACTAGCGGGACTTACGAGCAGTACTTC
size: .; V: TRBV19; D: .; J: TRBJ1-4; CDR3: CASSTRPGEKLFF; DNA: TGTGCCAGTAGTACTCGACCTGGGGAAAAACTGTTTTTT
size: .; V: TRBV7-2; D: .; J: TRBJ1-5; CDR3: CASSPNRVGNQPQHF; DNA: TGTGCCAGCAGTCCAAACAGGGTCGGCAATCAGCCCCAGCATTTT
size: .; V: TRBV6-1; D: .; J: TRBJ1-2; CDR3: CASSELWGADYGYTF; DNA: TGTGCCAGCAGTGAATTATGGGGGGCGGACTATGGCTACACCTTC
size: .; V: TRBV5-1; D: .; J: TRBJ1-6; CDR3: CASSLVPQGGRQNSPLHF; DNA: TGCGCCAGCAGCTTGGTCCCCCAAGGCGGCCGTCAGAATTCACCCCTCCACTTT
size: once; V: TRBV28; D: .; J: TRBJ2-6; CDR3: CASSPPMGRSGANVLTF; DNA: TGTGCCAGCAGCCCCCCCATGGGGCGCTCTGGGGCCAACGTCCTGACTTTC
size: .; V: TRBV29-1; D: TRBD1; J: TRBJ2-1; CDR3: CSGSSGTGLYGDEQFF; DNA: TGCAGCGGCAGCTCCGGGACAGGTTTGTATGGCGATGAGCAGTTCTTC
size: .; V: TRBV28; D: .; J: TRBJ2-3; CDR3: CASSKGRIPGGTDTQYF; DNA: TGTGCCAGCAGTAAGGGAAGAATCCCAGGGGGCACAGATACGCAGTATTTT
size: once; V: TRBV28; D: .; J: TRBJ2-1; CDR3: CASSTTGTAGNEQFF; DNA: TGTGCCAGCAGTACGACCGGGACAGCGGGAAATGAGCAGTTCTTC
size: .; V: TRBV19; D: .; J: TRBJ2-7; CDR3: CASSSGGHHEQYF; DNA: TGTGCCAGTAGTAGTGGGGGGCACCACGAGCAGTACTTC
size: .; V: TRBV11-1; D: TRBD2; J: TRBJ2-1; CDR3: CASTSLYSSGRAMNEQFF; DNA: TGTGCCAGCACCTCGTTGTATTCTAGCGGGAGGGCGATGAATGAGCAGTTCTTC
size: .; V: TRBV5-1; D: TRBD1; J: TRBJ2-7; CDR3: CASSRDRETYEQYF; DNA: TGCGCCAGCAGCAGGGACAGAGAAACCTACGAGCAGTACTTC
size: .; V: TRBV7-9; D: TRBD1; J: TRBJ1-3; CDR3: CASSLTTSWTGANTIYF; DNA: TGTGCCAGCAGCCTGACCACCTCTTGGACAGGGGCTAACACCATATATTTT
size: .; V: TRBV2; D: .; J: TRBJ2-3; CDR3: CASSVLSTDTQYF; DNA: TGTGCCAGCAGTGTACTGTCCACAGATACGCAGTATTTT
size: .; V: TRBV28; D: .; J: TRBJ1-1; CDR3: CASSLSWGSEAFF; DNA: TGTGCCAGCAGTTTATCCTGGGGGTCTGAAGCTTTCTTT
size: .; V: TRBV4-2; D: TRBD2; J: TRBJ2-7; CDR3: CASSKKRGLAGGSYEQYF; DNA: TGTGCCAGCAGCAAAAAACGCGGACTAGCGGGCGGCTCCTACGAGCAGTACTTC
size: .; V: TRBV5-1; D: TRBD2; J: TRBJ2-1; CDR3: CASSFSGDSSEQFF; DNA: TGCGCCAGCAGCTTTAGCGGGGACTCATCGGAGCAGTTCTTC
size: .; V: TRBV27; D: TRBD2; J: TRBJ2-3; CDR3: CASSFISGVNTDTQYF; DNA: TGTGCCAGCAGTTTTATTAGCGGGGTAAACACAGATACGCAGTATTTT